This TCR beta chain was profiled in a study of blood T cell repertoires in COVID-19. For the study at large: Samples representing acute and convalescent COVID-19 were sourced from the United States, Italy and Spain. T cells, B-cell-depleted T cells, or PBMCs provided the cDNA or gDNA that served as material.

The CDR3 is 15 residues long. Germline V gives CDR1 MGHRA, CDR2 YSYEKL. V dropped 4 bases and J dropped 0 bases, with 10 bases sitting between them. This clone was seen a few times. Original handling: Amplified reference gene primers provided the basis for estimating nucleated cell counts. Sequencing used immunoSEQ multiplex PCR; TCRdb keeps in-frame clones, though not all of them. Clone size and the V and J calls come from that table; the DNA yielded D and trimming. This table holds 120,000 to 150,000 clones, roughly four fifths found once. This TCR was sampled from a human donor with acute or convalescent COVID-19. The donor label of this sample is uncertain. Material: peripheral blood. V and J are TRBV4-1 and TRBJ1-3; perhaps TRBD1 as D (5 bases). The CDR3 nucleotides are TGCGCCAGCAGCCTGGGGCCACACTCTGGAAACACCATATATTTT. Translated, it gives CASSLGPHSGNTIYF.